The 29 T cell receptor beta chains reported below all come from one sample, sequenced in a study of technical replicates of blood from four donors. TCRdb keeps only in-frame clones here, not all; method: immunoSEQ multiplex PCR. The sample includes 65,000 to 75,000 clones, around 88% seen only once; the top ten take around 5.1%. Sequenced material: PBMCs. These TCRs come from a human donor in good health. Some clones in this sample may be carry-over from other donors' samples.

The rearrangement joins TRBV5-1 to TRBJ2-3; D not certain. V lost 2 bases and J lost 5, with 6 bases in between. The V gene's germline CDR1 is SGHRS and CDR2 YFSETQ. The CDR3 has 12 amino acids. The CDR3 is CASSFYGDTQYF. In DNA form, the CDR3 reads TGCGCCAGCAGCTTTTACGGAGATACGCAGTATTTT.

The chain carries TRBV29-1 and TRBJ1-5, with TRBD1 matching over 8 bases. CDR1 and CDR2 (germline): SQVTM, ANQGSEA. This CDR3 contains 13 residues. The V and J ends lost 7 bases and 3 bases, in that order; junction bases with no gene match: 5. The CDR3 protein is CSALGQDNQPQHF. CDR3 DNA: TGCAGCGCCTTGGGACAGGACAATCAGCCCCAGCATTTT. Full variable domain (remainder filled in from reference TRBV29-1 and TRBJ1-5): SAVISQKPSRDICQRGTSLTIQCQVDSQVTMMFWYRQQPGQSLTLIATANQGSEATYESGFVIDKFPISRPNLTFSTLTVSNMSPEDSSIYLCSALGQDNQPQHFGDGTRLSIL.

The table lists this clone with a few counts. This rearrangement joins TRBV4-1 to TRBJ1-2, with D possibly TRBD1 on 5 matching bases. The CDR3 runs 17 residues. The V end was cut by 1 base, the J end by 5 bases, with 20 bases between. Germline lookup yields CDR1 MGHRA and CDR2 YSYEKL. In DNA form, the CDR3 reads TGCGCCAGCAGCCAAGGGTCCAGGGTTACGGGTTCGTATGGCTACACCTTC. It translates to CASSQGSRVTGSYGYTF.

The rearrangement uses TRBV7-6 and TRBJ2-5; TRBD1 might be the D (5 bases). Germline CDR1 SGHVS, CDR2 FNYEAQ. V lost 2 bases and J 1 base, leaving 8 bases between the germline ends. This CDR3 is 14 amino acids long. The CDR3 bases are TGTGCCAGCAGCTTACAGGGAACCCAAGAGACCCAGTACTTC. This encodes CASSLQGTQETQYF.

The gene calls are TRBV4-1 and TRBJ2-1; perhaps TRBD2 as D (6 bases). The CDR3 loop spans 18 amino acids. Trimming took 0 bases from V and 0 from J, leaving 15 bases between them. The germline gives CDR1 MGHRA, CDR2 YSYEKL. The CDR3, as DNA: TGCGCCAGCAGCCAAGATGTTTTGGGGCGGGGCTCCTACAATGAGCAGTTCTTC. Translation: CASSQDVLGRGSYNEQFF.

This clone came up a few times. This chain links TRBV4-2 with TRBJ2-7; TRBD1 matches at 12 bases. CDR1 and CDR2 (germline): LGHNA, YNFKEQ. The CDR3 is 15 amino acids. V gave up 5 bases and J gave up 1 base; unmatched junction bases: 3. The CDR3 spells CASSLGQGASYEQYF. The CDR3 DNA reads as TGTGCCAGCAGCTTGGGACAGGGGGCTTCCTACGAGCAGTACTTC.

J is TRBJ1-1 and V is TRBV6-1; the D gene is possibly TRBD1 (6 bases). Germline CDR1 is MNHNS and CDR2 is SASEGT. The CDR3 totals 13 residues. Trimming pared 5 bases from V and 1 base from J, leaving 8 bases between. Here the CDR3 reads CASSWTENTEAFF. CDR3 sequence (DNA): TGTGCCAGCAGTTGGACAGAGAACACTGAAGCTTTCTTT.

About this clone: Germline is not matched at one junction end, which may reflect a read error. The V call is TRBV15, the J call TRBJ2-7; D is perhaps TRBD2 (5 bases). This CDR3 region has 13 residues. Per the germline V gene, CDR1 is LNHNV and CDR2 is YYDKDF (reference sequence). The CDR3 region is CTTSRPGGSEQYF. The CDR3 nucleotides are TGTACCACCAGCAGGCCCGGTGGGAGCGAGCAGTACTTC.

Written as DNA, the CDR3 is TGTGCCAGCAGTGATAGGTTAGCGGGAGGGTTTGATACGCAGTATTTT. This encodes CASSDRLAGGFDTQYF. This chain joins TRBV6-1 and TRBJ2-3; 11 bases align to TRBD2. Germline V CDR1 and CDR2: MNHNS, SASEGT. This CDR3 region has 16 residues. The ends lost 3 bases at V and 6 bases at J; junction bases unmatched: 8.

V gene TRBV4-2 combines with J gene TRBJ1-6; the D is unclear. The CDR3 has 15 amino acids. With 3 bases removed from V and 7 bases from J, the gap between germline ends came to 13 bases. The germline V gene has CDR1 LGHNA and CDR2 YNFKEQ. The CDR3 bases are TGTGCCAGCAGCCATAGCCGGGTCACCAATTCACCCCTCCACTTT. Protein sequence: CASSHSRVTNSPLHF.

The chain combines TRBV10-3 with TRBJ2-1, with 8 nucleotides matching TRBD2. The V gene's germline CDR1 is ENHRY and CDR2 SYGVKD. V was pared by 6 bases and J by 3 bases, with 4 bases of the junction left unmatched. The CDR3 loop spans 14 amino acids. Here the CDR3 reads CAIRGAGDYNEQFF. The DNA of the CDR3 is TGTGCCATCAGGGGAGCGGGAGACTACAATGAGCAGTTCTTC.

The CDR3 loop is CASSLDRGRTEAFF. DNA of the CDR3: TGTGCCAGCAGCTTGGACAGGGGCCGCACTGAAGCTTTCTTT. This sequence joins TRBV11-2 and TRBJ1-1; TRBD1 matches at 9 bases. After removal of 3 bases from V and 4 bases from J, the junction contained 3 bases not matched to a gene. CDR1 is SGHAT, CDR2 FQNNGV, per germline. The CDR3 has 14 residues.

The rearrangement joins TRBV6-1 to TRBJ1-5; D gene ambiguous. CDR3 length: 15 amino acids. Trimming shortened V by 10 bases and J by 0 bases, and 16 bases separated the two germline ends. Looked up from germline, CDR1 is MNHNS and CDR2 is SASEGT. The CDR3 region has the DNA TGTGCCATCCGATTAGAGCGTTATAGCAATCAGCCCCAGCATTTT. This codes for CAIRLERYSNQPQHF.

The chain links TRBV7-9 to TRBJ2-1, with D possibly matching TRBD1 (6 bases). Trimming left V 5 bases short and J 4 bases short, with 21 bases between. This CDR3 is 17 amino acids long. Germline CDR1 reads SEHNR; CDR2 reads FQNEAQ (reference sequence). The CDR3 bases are TGTGCCAGCAGCCCCCGTGGACAGAGTTTAGGGTACAATGAGCAGTTCTTC. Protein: CASSPRGQSLGYNEQFF.

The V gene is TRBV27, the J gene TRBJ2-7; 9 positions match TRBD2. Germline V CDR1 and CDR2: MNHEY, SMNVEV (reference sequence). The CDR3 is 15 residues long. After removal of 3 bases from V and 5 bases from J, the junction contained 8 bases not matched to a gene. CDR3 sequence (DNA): TGTGCCAGCAGTTTGGGCGGGGGGGTTGGGAACGAGCAGTACTTC. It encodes CASSLGGGVGNEQYF.

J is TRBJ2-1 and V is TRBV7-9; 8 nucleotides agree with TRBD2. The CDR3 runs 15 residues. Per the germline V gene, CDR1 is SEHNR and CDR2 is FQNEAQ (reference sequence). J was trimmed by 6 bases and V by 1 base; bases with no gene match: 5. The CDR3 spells CASSLGAGDGNEQFF. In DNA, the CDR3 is TGTGCCAGCAGCTTAGGAGCGGGAGATGGCAATGAGCAGTTCTTC.

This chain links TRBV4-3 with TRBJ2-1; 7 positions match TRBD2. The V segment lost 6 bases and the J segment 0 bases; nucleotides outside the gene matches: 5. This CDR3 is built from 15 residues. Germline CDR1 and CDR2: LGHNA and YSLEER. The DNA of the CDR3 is TGCGCCAGCAGTCCGCGGGGGAACTCCTACAATGAGCAGTTCTTC. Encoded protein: CASSPRGNSYNEQFF.

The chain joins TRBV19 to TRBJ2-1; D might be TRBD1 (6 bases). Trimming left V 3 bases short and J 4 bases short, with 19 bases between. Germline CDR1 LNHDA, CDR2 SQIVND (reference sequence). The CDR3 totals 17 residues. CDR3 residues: CASSIVLGGQPYNEQFF. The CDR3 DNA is TGTGCCAGTAGTATTGTTTTGGGTGGACAGCCTTACAATGAGCAGTTCTTC.

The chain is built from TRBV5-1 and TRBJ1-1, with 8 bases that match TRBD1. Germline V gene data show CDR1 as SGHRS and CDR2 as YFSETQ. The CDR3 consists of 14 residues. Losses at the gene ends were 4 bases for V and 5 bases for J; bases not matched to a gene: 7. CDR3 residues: CASSLGQGWTEAFF. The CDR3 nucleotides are TGCGCCAGCAGCCTAGGACAGGGATGGACTGAAGCTTTCTTT.

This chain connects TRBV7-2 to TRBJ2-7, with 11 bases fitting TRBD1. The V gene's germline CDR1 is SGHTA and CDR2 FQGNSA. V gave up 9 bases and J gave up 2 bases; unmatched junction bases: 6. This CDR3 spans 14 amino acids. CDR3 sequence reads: CASSWGQGAYEQYF. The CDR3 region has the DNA TGTGCCAGTTCCTGGGGACAGGGGGCCTACGAGCAGTACTTC. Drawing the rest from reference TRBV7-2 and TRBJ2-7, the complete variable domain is GAGVSQSPSNKVTEKGKDVELRCDPISGHTALYWYRQSLGQGLEFLIYFQGNSAPDKSGLPSDRFSAERTGGSVSTLTIQRTQQEDSAVYLCASSWGQGAYEQYFGPGTRLTVT.

The CDR3 region is CASSLVSSGANEQFF. The CDR3 DNA reads TGTGCCAGCAGCTTAGTATCTAGCGGGGCGAATGAGCAGTTCTTC. The gene calls are TRBV7-8 and TRBJ2-1, with 9 nucleotides matching TRBD2. The CDR3 extends over 15 amino acids. Trimming at V came to 1 base and at J to 7 bases, leaving 5 bases not matched to a gene. Germline CDR1 reads SGHVS; CDR2 reads FQNEAQ.

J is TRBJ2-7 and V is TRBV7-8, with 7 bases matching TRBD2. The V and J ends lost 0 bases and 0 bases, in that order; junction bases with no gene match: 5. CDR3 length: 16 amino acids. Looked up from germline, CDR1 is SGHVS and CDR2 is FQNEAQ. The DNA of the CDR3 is TGTGCCAGCAGCTTAGCTGTGGGCGGGAGCTCCTACGAGCAGTACTTC. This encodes CASSLAVGGSSYEQYF.

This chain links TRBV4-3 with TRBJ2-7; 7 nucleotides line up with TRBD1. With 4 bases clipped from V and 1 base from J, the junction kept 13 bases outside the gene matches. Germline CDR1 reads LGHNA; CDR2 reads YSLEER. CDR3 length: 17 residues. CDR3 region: CASSPGTASSRSYEQYF. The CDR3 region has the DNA TGCGCCAGCAGCCCAGGGACAGCGTCTAGCCGATCCTACGAGCAGTACTTC.

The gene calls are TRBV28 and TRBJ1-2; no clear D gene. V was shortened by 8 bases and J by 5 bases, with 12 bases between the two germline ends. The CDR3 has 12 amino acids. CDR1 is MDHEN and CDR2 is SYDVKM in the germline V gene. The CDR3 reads CASHTIIYGYTF. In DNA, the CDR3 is TGTGCCAGCCACACGATTATATATGGCTACACCTTC.

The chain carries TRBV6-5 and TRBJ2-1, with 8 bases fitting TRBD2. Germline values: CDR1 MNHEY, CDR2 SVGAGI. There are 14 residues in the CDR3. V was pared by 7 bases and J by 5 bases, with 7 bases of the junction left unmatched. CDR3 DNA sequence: TGTGCCAGCACCCAGGGACTAGAAAACAATGAGCAGTTCTTC. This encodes CASTQGLENNEQFF.

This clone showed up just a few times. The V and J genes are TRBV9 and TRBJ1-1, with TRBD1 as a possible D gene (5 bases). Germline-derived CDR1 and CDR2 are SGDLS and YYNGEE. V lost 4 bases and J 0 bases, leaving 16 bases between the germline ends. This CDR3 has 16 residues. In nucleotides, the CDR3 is TGTGCCAGCAGCATAGAGGGGAACAGAGTGAACACTGAAGCTTTCTTT. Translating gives CASSIEGNRVNTEAFF.

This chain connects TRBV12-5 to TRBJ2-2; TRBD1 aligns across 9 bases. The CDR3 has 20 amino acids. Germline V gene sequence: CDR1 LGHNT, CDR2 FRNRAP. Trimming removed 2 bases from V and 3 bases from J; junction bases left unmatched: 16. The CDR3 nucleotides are TGTGCTAGTGGTTTGATTCGTACCGGACAGGGGAGGCCGGACACCGGGGAGCTGTTTTTT. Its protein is CASGLIRTGQGRPDTGELFF.

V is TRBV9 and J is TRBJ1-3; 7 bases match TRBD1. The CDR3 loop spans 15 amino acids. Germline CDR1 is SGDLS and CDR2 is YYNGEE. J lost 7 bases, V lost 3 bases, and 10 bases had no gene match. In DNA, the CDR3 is TGTGCCAGCAGCGGCCCCGACAGGGTAGGTAACACCATATATTTT. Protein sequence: CASSGPDRVGNTIYF.

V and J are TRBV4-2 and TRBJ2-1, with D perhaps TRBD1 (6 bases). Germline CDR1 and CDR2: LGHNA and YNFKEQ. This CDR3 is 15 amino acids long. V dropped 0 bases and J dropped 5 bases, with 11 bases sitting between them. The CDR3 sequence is CASSQDQGRNNEQFF. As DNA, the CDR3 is TGTGCCAGCAGCCAAGATCAGGGGCGAAACAATGAGCAGTTCTTC.